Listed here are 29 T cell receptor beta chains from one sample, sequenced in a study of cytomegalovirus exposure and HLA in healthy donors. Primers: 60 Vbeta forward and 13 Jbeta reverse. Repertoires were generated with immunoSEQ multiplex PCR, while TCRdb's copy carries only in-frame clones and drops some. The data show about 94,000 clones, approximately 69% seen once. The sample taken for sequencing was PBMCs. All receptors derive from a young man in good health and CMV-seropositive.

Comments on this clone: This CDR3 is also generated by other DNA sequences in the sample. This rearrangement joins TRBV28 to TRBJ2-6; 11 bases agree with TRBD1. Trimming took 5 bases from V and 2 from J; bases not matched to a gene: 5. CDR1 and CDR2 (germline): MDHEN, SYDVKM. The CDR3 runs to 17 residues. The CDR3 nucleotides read TGTGCCAGCAGTGCCGGGACAGGGGGGACTGGGGCCAACGTCCTGACTTTC. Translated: CASSAGTGGTGANVLTF.

CDR3 in amino acids: CASSRAGNYGYTF. DNA for the CDR3: TGTGCCAGCAGCCGCGCAGGCAACTATGGCTACACCTTC. The V gene is TRBV6-1, the J gene TRBJ1-2, with D unclear. Trimming took off 6 bases at V and 2 bases at J, with 10 bases between the two ends. The CDR3 consists of 13 residues. CDR1 is MNHNS, CDR2 SASEGT, per germline.

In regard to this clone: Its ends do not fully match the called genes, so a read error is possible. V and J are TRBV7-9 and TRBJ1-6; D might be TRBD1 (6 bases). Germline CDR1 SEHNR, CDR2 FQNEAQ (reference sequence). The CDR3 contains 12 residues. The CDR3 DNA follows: TGTTCCAGCACCTACAGGGCATCACCCCTCCACTTT. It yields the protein CSSTYRASPLHF.

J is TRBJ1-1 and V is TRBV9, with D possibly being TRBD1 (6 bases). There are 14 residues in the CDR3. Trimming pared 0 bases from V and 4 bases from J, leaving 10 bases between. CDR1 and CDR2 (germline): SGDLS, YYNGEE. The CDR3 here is CASSVDREGTEAFF. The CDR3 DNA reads TGTGCCAGCAGCGTAGACAGGGAAGGCACTGAAGCTTTCTTT.

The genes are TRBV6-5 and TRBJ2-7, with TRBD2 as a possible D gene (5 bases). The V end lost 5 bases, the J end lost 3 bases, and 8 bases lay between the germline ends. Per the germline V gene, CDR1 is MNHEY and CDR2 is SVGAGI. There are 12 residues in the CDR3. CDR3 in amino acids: CASSTGNYEQYF. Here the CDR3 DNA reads TGTGCCAGCAGTACCGGGAACTACGAGCAGTACTTC.

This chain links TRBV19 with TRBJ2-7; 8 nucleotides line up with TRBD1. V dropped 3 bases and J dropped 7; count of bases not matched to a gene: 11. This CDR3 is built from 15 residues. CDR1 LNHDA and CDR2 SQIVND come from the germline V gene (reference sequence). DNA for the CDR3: TGTGCCAGTAGTATGATGAGACCGGGACAGGAGGAGCAGTACTTC. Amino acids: CASSMMRPGQEEQYF.

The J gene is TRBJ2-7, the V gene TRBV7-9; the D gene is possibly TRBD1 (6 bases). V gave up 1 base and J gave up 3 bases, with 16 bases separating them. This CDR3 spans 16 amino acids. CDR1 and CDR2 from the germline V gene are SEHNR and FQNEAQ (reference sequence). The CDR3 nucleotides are TGTGCCAGCAGCTTAGGTCGTAGTCAGGGGTTCTACGAGCAGTACTTC. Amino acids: CASSLGRSQGFYEQYF.

CDR3 sequence reads: CASSFLSGRGTGELFF. The CDR3 coding sequence is TGTGCCAGCAGCTTCCTTAGCGGGAGGGGAACCGGGGAGCTGTTTTTT. This chain connects TRBV5-8 to TRBJ2-2, with 11 bases that match TRBD2. Per the germline V gene, CDR1 is SGHTS and CDR2 is YDEGEE. V lost 2 bases to trimming and J lost 5 bases; unmatched junction nucleotides: 5. CDR3 length: 16 residues.

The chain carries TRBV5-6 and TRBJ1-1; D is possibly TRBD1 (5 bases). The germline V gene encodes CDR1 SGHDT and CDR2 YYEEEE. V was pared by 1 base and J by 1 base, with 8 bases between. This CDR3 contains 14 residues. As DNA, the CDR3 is TGTGCCAGCAGCTTGTACGGACAGAACACTGAAGCTTTCTTT. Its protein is CASSLYGQNTEAFF.

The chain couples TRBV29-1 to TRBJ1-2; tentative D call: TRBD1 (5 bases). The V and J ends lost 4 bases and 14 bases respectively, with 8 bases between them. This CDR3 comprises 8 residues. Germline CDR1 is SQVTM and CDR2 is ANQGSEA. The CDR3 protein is CSVGDLTF. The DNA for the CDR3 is TGCAGCGTTGGGGACTTGACCTTC.

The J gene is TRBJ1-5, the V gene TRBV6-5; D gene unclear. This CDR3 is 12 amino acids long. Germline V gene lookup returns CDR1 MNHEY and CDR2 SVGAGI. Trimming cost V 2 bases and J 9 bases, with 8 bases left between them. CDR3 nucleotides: TGTGCCAGCAGTTACCGACGAGGGCCCCAGCATTTT. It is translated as CASSYRRGPQHF.

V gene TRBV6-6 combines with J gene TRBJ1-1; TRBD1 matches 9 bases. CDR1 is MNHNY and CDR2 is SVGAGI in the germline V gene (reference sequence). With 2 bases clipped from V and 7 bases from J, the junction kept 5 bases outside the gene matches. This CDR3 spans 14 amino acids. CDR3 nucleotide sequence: TGTGCCAGCAGTTACAGGCTGACAGGGGGTGAAGCTTTCTTT. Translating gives CASSYRLTGGEAFF.

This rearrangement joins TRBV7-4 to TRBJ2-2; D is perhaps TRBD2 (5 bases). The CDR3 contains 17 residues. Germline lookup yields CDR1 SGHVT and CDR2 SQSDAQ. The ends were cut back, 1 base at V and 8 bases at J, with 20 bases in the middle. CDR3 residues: CASSLVPEPRGPGELFF. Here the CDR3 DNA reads TGTGCCAGCAGCTTAGTACCCGAGCCGCGAGGGCCAGGGGAGCTGTTTTTT.

CDR3 in DNA: TGTGCCATCAGTGTTGACAGGGAACGTCAGCCCCAGCATTTT. Translated, it gives CAISVDRERQPQHF. V is TRBV10-3 and J is TRBJ1-5, with TRBD1 matching over 7 bases. In germline, CDR1 is ENHRY, CDR2 SYGVKD. The CDR3 is 14 amino acids. After removal of 4 bases from V and 6 bases from J, the junction contained 6 bases not matched to a gene.

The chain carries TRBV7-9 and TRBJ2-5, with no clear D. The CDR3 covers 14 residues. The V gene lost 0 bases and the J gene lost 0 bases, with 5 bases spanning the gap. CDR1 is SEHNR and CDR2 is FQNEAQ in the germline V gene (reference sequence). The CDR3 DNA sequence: TGTGCCAGCAGCTTAGCGGCCAACCAAGAGACCCAGTACTTC. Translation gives CASSLAANQETQYF. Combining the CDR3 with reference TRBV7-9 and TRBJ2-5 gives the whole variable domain DTGVSQNPRHKITKRGQNVTFRCDPISEHNRLYWYRQTLGQGPEFLTYFQNEAQLEKSRLLSDRFSAERPKGSFSTLEIQRTEQGDSAMYLCASSLAANQETQYFGPGTRLLVL.

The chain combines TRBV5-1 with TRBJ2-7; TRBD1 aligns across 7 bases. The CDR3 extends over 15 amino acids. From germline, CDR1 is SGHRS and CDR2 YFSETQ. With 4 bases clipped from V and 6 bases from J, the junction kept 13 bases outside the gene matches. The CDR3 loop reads CASSDLRGTGSEQYF. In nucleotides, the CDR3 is TGCGCCAGCAGCGATCTCAGGGGGACGGGTTCCGAGCAGTACTTC.

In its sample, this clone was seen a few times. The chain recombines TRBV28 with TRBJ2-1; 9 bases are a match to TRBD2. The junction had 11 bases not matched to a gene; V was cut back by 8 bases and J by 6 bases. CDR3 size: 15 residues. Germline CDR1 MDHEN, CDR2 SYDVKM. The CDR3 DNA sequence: TGTGCCAGCGGTGGACCCGCGGGAGGGCTCAATGAGCAGTTCTTC. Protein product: CASGGPAGGLNEQFF.

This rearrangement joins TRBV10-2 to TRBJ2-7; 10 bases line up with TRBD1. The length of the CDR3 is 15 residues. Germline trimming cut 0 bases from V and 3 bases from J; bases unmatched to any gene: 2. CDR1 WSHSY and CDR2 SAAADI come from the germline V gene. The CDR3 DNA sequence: TGCGCCAGCAGTGAGTCGGACAGGGGGATCTACGAGCAGTACTTC. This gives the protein CASSESDRGIYEQYF.

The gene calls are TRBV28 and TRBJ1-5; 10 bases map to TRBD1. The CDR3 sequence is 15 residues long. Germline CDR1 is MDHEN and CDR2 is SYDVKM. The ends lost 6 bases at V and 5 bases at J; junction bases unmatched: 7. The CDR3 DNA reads TGTGCCAGCAGGGATGGACAGGGGGTTTATCAGCCCCAGCATTTT. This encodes CASRDGQGVYQPQHF.

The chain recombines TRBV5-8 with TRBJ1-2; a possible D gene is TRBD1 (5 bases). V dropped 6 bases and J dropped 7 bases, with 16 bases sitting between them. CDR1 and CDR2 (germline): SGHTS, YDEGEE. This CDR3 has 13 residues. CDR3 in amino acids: CASISLGGFGYTF. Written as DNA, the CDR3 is TGTGCCAGCATCTCCCTCGGGGGTTTTGGCTACACCTTC.

CDR3 bases: TGTGCCAGCACCCCCATTCAGGGTCTTGATGAAAAACTGTTTTTT. This translates into CASTPIQGLDEKLFF. The J gene is TRBJ1-4, the V gene TRBV28, with a possible D match to TRBD1 (5 bases). Germline assignment: CDR1 MDHEN and CDR2 SYDVKM. The CDR3 loop spans 15 amino acids. Trimming took off 7 bases at V and 6 bases at J, with 18 bases between the two ends.

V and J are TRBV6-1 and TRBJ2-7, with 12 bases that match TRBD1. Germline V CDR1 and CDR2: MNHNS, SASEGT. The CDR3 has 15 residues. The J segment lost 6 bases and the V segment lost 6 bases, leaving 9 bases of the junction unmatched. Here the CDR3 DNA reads TGTGCCAGCAGCGTATCCGGGACAGGGGGCCGCGAGCAGTACTTC. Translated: CASSVSGTGGREQYF.

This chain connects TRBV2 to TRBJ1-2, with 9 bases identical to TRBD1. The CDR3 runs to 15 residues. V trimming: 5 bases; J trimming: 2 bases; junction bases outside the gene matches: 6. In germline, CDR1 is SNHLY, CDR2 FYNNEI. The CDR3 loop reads CASSSRTGVNYGYTF. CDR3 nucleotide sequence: TGTGCCAGCAGTAGCCGGACAGGGGTGAACTATGGCTACACCTTC. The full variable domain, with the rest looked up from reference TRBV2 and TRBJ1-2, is EPEVTQTPSHQVTQMGQEVILRCVPISNHLYFYWYRQILGQKVEFLVSFYNNEISEKSEIFDDQFSVERPDGSNFTLKIRSTKLEDSAMYFCASSSRTGVNYGYTFGSGTRLTVV.

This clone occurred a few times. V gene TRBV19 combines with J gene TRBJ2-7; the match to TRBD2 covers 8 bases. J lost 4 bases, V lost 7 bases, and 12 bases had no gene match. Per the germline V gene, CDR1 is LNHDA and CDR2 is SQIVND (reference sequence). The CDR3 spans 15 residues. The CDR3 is CASTHRASGLYEQYF. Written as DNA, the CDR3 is TGTGCCAGTACCCATCGGGCTAGCGGGTTATACGAGCAGTACTTC.

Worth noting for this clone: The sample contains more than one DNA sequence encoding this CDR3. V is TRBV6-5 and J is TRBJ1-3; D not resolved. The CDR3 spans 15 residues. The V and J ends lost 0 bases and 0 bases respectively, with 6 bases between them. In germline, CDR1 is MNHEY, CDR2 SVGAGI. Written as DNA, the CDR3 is TGTGCCAGCAGTTACTCGGCTAGCTCTGGAAACACCATATATTTT. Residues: CASSYSASSGNTIYF.

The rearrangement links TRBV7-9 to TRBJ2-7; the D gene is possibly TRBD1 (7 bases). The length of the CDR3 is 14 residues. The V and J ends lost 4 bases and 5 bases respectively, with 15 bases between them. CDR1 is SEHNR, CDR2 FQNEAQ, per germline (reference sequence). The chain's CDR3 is CASSWQGEDDEQYF. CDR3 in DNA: TGTGCCAGCAGCTGGCAGGGGGAGGACGACGAGCAGTACTTC.

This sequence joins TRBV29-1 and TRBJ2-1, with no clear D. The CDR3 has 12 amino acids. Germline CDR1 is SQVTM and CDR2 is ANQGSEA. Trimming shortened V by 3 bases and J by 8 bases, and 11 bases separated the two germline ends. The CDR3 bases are TGCAGCGTTGACGTACTATGGGATGAGCAGTTCTTC. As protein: CSVDVLWDEQFF.

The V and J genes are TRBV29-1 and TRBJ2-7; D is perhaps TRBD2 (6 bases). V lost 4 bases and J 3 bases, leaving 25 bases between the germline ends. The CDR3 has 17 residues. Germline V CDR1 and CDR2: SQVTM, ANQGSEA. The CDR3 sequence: CSVGDSGWEDLYYEQYF. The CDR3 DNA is TGCAGCGTTGGGGACTCTGGGTGGGAAGATTTATACTACGAGCAGTACTTC.

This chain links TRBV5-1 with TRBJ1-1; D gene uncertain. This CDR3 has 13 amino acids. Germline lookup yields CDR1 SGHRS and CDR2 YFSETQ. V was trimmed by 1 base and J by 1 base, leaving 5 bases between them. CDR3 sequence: CASSLTANTEAFF. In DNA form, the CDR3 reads TGCGCCAGCAGCTTGACAGCGAACACTGAAGCTTTCTTT.